The 10 T cell receptor beta chains presented below share a single source sample, sequenced in a study of blood T cell repertoires in COVID-19. Assay: immunoSEQ multiplex PCR; the TCRdb copy retains only in-frame clones and omits some. Altogether some 290,000 clones are present, approximately 87% being singletons, with the ten largest covering less than 6%. Input material: peripheral blood. The receptors come from a man aged 60 to 75 who had recovered from COVID-19.

The chain couples TRBV5-1 to TRBJ1-5; no reliable D call. Trimming removed 1 base at V and 1 base at J, with 9 bases between. Looked up from germline, CDR1 is SGHRS and CDR2 is YFSETQ. This CDR3 is built from 15 residues. CDR3 sequence reads: CASSLNGRSNQPQHF. CDR3 bases: TGCGCCAGCAGCTTGAATGGGCGAAGCAATCAGCCCCAGCATTTT. Together with reference TRBV5-1 and TRBJ1-5, the CDR3 gives the full variable domain: KAGVTQTPRYLIKTRGQQVTLSCSPISGHRSVSWYQQTPGQGLQFLFEYFSETQRNKGNFPGRFSGRQFSNSRSEMNVSTLELGDSALYLCASSLNGRSNQPQHFGDGTRLSIL.

The gene calls are TRBV20-1 and TRBJ1-1, with no clear D. Germline V gene lookup returns CDR1 DFQATT and CDR2 SNEGSKA (reference sequence). CDR3 length: 14 amino acids. The V gene lost 3 bases and the J gene lost 2 bases, with 13 bases spanning the gap. This CDR3 reads CSASAGSRNTEAFF. The DNA for the CDR3 is TGCAGTGCTAGTGCGGGGAGCCGAAACACTGAAGCTTTCTTT.

This sequence joins TRBV5-6 and TRBJ2-7, with 7 bases fitting TRBD1. Germline CDR1 reads SGHDT; CDR2 reads YYEEEE. The V segment lost 4 bases and the J segment 5 bases; nucleotides outside the gene matches: 18. This CDR3 spans 17 amino acids. The CDR3: CASSRGEAGGRGNEQYF. CDR3 coding DNA: TGTGCCAGCAGCCGAGGAGAAGCAGGGGGAAGGGGTAACGAGCAGTACTTC.

V gene TRBV28 combines with J gene TRBJ1-5; 8 bases fit TRBD1. There are 15 residues in the CDR3. From germline, CDR1 is MDHEN and CDR2 SYDVKM. Trimming cost V 5 bases and J 3 bases; bases outside gene matches: 6. As DNA, the CDR3 is TGTGCCAGCAGTACGAGGACAGGGTACAATCAGCCCCAGCATTTT. Translation gives CASSTRTGYNQPQHF.

The chain employs TRBV6-5 and TRBJ2-3; a weak D match, TRBD2 (6 bases). Germline V gene lookup returns CDR1 MNHEY and CDR2 SVGAGI. Between the trimmed V and J ends, which lost 2 bases and 3 bases, there was a span of 15 bases. The CDR3 is 16 residues long. The CDR3 coding sequence is TGTGCCAGCAGTTACCGTACGTTCGGGGGTACAGATACGCAGTATTTT. Translating it yields CASSYRTFGGTDTQYF.

J is TRBJ1-5 and V is TRBV7-2; the match to TRBD1 covers 8 bases. Germline V gene lookup returns CDR1 SGHTA and CDR2 FQGNSA. The length of the CDR3 is 13 residues. After removal of 5 bases from V and 11 bases from J, the junction contained 8 bases not matched to a gene. The CDR3 DNA sequence: TGTGCCAGCAGCGGGACAGGCCCTGAGGCCCAGCATTTT. Amino acids: CASSGTGPEAQHF. The entire variable domain, with the rest obtained from reference TRBV7-2 and TRBJ1-5, is as follows: GAGVSQSPSNKVTEKGKDVELRCDPISGHTALYWYRQSLGQGLEFLIYFQGNSAPDKSGLPSDRFSAERTGGSVSTLTIQRTQQEDSAVYLCASSGTGPEAQHFGDGTRLSIL.

The CDR3 sequence is CASSRMTGAVVNTEAFF. The CDR3 DNA follows: TGTGCCAGCAGTCGTATGACAGGGGCGGTGGTGAACACTGAAGCTTTCTTT. The chain carries TRBV27 and TRBJ1-1; 8 bases match TRBD1. CDR3 size: 17 residues. Germline V gene data show CDR1 as MNHEY and CDR2 as SMNVEV (reference sequence). Losses at the gene ends were 5 bases for V and 0 bases for J; bases not matched to a gene: 11.

The chain joins TRBV11-2 to TRBJ2-1, with 9 bases that match TRBD2. V was pared by 5 bases and J by 8 bases, with 16 bases of the junction left unmatched. Germline loops: CDR1 SGHAT, CDR2 FQNNGV. The CDR3 runs to 17 residues. The CDR3 sequence is CASSQWRGGLMVDEQFF. The CDR3 nucleotides read TGTGCCAGCAGCCAGTGGCGGGGGGGCCTCATGGTAGATGAGCAGTTCTTC.

The chain uses TRBV6-5 and TRBJ2-6; D gene ambiguous. CDR3 length: 13 amino acids. The ends were cut back, 8 bases at V and 2 bases at J, with 7 bases in the middle. CDR1 is MNHEY and CDR2 is SVGAGI in the germline V gene. This chain's CDR3 is CASRSAGANVLTF. CDR3 sequence (DNA): TGTGCCAGCCGGTCTGCTGGGGCCAACGTCCTGACTTTC.

The chain recombines TRBV3-1 (or the pseudogene TRBV3-2) with TRBJ2-2; D gene uncertain. This CDR3 is 16 amino acids long. Germline CDR1 is LGHDT and CDR2 is YNNKEL (reference sequence). The V end lost 2 bases, the J end lost 7 bases, and 17 bases lay between the germline ends. The CDR3 DNA follows: TGTGCCAGCAGCCAACCCGGGTCCCCCGGTAGCGGGGAGCTGTTTTTT. This translates into CASSQPGSPGSGELFF.